The 15 T cell receptor beta chains reported below all come from one sample, sequenced in a study of blood T cell repertoires in COVID-19. Only in-frame clones appear in the TCRdb table, and some are missing; sequencing was by immunoSEQ multiplex PCR. The sample lists under 200,000 clones; more than 75% were seen once. The sample consisted of peripheral blood. Receptors were obtained from a man aged 65 to 85 with acute or convalescent COVID-19.

The V and J genes are TRBV5-1 and TRBJ2-5; a possible D gene is TRBD1 (5 bases). Trimming stripped 1 base from V and 5 bases from J, with 15 bases between. This CDR3 spans 15 amino acids. Germline assignment: CDR1 SGHRS and CDR2 YFSETQ. The CDR3 region is CASSLNGASVETQYF. The CDR3 DNA reads TGCGCCAGCAGCTTGAATGGGGCATCAGTCGAGACCCAGTACTTC.

The chain joins TRBV4-1 to TRBJ2-2; D remains ambiguous. Per the germline V gene, CDR1 is MGHRA and CDR2 is YSYEKL. V was pared by 0 bases and J by 11 bases, with 7 bases between. CDR3 length: 12 residues. Here the CDR3 reads CASSQDWRELFF. The CDR3 nucleotides are TGCGCCAGCAGCCAAGATTGGAGAGAGCTGTTTTTT.

The V gene is TRBV19, the J gene TRBJ1-5; 7 nucleotides line up with TRBD1. The ends lost 2 bases at V and 7 bases at J; junction bases unmatched: 14. The germline V gene encodes CDR1 LNHDA and CDR2 SQIVND (reference sequence). The CDR3 contains 17 residues. This chain's CDR3 is CASSIFGLSRGKQPQHF. The CDR3 DNA follows: TGTGCCAGTAGTATATTCGGTTTATCCAGGGGGAAACAGCCCCAGCATTTT.

V and J are TRBV3-1 (or the pseudogene TRBV3-2) and TRBJ1-6, with a weak D call TRBD1 (6 bases). In germline, CDR1 is LGHDT, CDR2 YNNKEL (reference sequence). This CDR3 has 18 amino acids. Deletions cut 5 bases from V and 0 bases from J, with 17 bases between. The DNA for the CDR3 is TGTGCCAGCAGCTTAGGGGACATCAGGAGCTCCTATAATTCACCCCTCCACTTT. Amino acids: CASSLGDIRSSYNSPLHF.

The chain joins TRBV11-2 to TRBJ2-2; 7 bases are shared with TRBD1. The germline gives CDR1 SGHAT, CDR2 FQNNGV. V lost 4 bases and J lost 4; bases outside the gene matches: 18. CDR3 size: 19 residues. In nucleotides, the CDR3 is TGTGCCAGCAGCTCGCGAATGAACAGGGGCCCCTCGGGCACCGGGGAGCTGTTTTTT. Its translation: CASSSRMNRGPSGTGELFF.

DNA for the CDR3: TGCGCCAGCACCATAGCGGGAGGCGATGAGCAGTTCTTC. Residues: CASTIAGGDEQFF. The chain joins TRBV5-1 to TRBJ2-1, with 10 bases fitting TRBD2. Trimming removed 6 bases from V and 8 bases from J; junction bases left unmatched: 5. This CDR3 contains 13 residues. Germline CDR1 and CDR2: SGHRS and YFSETQ.

This rearrangement joins TRBV6-5 to TRBJ1-1; D might be TRBD1 (6 bases). V gave up 6 bases and J gave up 8 bases, with 16 bases separating them. The CDR3 covers 13 residues. Germline V CDR1 and CDR2: MNHEY, SVGAGI. CDR3 sequence (DNA): TGTGCCAGCAGGAAGCTCGGACAGCCCGAAGCTTTCTTT. Its translation is CASRKLGQPEAFF.

This chain links TRBV4-2 with TRBJ1-5; possible D gene TRBD1, 5 bases. The germline gives CDR1 LGHNA, CDR2 YNFKEQ. The CDR3 is 13 amino acids. V was cut by 6 bases and J by 5 bases, with 11 bases left in between. CDR3 bases: TGTGCCAGCAGTCAGGGCGAAGATCAGCCCCAGCATTTT. Its translation is CASSQGEDQPQHF.

The chain employs TRBV27 and TRBJ1-1; tentative D call: TRBD1 (5 bases). Germline-derived CDR1 and CDR2 are MNHEY and SMNVEV (reference sequence). This CDR3 comprises 14 residues. V lost 5 bases, J lost 1 base, and 11 bases lay in between. DNA of the CDR3: TGTGCCAGCAGTCCGAGGGACTGGAACACTGAAGCTTTCTTT. Translated, it gives CASSPRDWNTEAFF.

The rearrangement links TRBV2 to TRBJ1-4, with 12 bases identical to TRBD1. V dropped 7 bases and J dropped 8; count of bases not matched to a gene: 17. The CDR3 loop spans 18 amino acids. Germline CDR1 SNHLY, CDR2 FYNNEI. The CDR3, as DNA: TGTGCCAGCACCTGGGACAGGGGGCAGATGGCCTACCACGAAAAACTGTTTTTT. Its translation: CASTWDRGQMAYHEKLFF.

The CDR3 DNA sequence: TGTGCCAGCTCACCAGTAGCGGCCAGCTACGAGCAGTACTTC. Encoded protein: CASSPVAASYEQYF. The chain is built from TRBV18 and TRBJ2-7; TRBD2 is a possible D gene (6 bases). V shed 2 bases and J shed 3 bases, with 11 bases lying between them. Germline values: CDR1 KGHSH, CDR2 LQKENI. The CDR3 loop spans 14 amino acids.

This chain links TRBV4-1 with TRBJ2-7, with D possibly matching TRBD1 (5 bases). Looked up from germline, CDR1 is MGHRA and CDR2 is YSYEKL. This CDR3 has 16 amino acids. The V and J ends lost 4 bases and 4 bases respectively, with 20 bases between them. CDR3 loop: CASSLGLGTTVYEQYF. The CDR3 region has the DNA TGCGCCAGCAGCCTGGGTTTGGGTACGACAGTATACGAGCAGTACTTC.

The chain joins TRBV28 to TRBJ1-1; TRBD1 is a possible D gene (6 bases). CDR1 and CDR2 (germline): MDHEN, SYDVKM. Trimming shortened V by 2 bases and J by 5 bases, and 24 bases separated the two germline ends. The CDR3 has 18 amino acids. Here the CDR3 reads CASSLIGQGPDLRTEAFF. CDR3 nucleotide sequence: TGTGCCAGCAGTTTAATCGGCCAGGGGCCGGACCTTAGGACTGAAGCTTTCTTT.

The rearrangement links TRBV7-2 to TRBJ2-1; no definite D call. Germline V lookup: CDR1 SGHTA, CDR2 FQGNSA. Trimming stripped 3 bases from V and 8 bases from J, with 14 bases between. The CDR3 totals 14 residues. CDR3 loop: CASSFMLTYDEQFF. CDR3 nucleotide sequence: TGTGCCAGCAGCTTCATGCTGACTTACGATGAGCAGTTCTTC. The entire variable domain, with the rest obtained from reference TRBV7-2 and TRBJ2-1, is as follows: GAGVSQSPSNKVTEKGKDVELRCDPISGHTALYWYRQSLGQGLEFLIYFQGNSAPDKSGLPSDRFSAERTGGSVSTLTIQRTQQEDSAVYLCASSFMLTYDEQFFGPGTRLTVL.

J is TRBJ2-1 and V is TRBV12-3 or TRBV12-4, with unresolved D. This CDR3 is 11 amino acids long. V lost 3 bases and J lost 15, with 12 bases in between. The CDR3 DNA follows: TGTGCCAGCAGTTTCTTGTCCTCTCCGTTCTTC. Protein: CASSFLSSPFF.